The 27 T cell receptor beta chains reported below all come from one sample, sequenced in a study of shared clonotypes between healthy human individuals. Sequencing used immunoSEQ multiplex PCR; TCRdb keeps in-frame clones, though not all of them. The repertoire includes over a million clones, around 97% of them detected once, and approximately 1.1% sits in the top ten. The sequenced sample was naive CD4+ T cells sorted from blood. As for subset: CD45RA+ positively selected. The receptors here all came from a man aged 25-45 years in good health.

This chain joins TRBV14 and TRBJ1-1, with TRBD1 matching 8 bases. The CDR3 is made up of 13 amino acids. Trimming cost V 0 bases and J 9 bases; bases outside gene matches: 3. Germline CDR1 reads SGHDN; CDR2 reads FVKESK. The CDR3 sequence: CASSQDRTGKAFF. In nucleotides, the CDR3 is TGTGCCAGCAGCCAAGATCGGACAGGGAAAGCTTTCTTT.

The chain links TRBV7-2 to TRBJ1-1, with D unclear. The V end was cut by 2 bases, the J end by 0 bases, with 13 bases between. This CDR3 spans 16 amino acids. The germline CDR1 and CDR2 sequences are SGHTA and FQGNSA. The CDR3 loop is CASSLQAGGMNTEAFF. As DNA, the CDR3 is TGTGCCAGCAGCTTACAGGCTGGAGGCATGAACACTGAAGCTTTCTTT.

This chain uses TRBV28 with TRBJ1-2; tentative D call: TRBD1 (5 bases). Germline lookup yields CDR1 MDHEN and CDR2 SYDVKM. V shed 5 bases and J shed 4 bases, with 20 bases lying between them. The CDR3 runs 16 residues. The CDR3 loop reads CASSPAKLGLAYGYTF. The CDR3, as DNA: TGTGCCAGCAGTCCCGCTAAATTGGGGCTCGCCTATGGCTACACCTTC.

The chain recombines TRBV7-3 with TRBJ2-1; 13 bases line up with TRBD2. This CDR3 has 17 residues. The V segment lost 3 bases and the J segment 9 bases; nucleotides outside the gene matches: 11. Germline lookup yields CDR1 SGHTA and CDR2 FQGTGA. CDR3: CASSFLGGLAGDFEQFF. The CDR3 coding sequence is TGTGCCAGCAGCTTTCTCGGTGGACTAGCGGGAGACTTTGAGCAGTTCTTC.

This chain uses TRBV7-9 with TRBJ2-7; TRBD1 is a possible D gene (6 bases). Trimming cost V 5 bases and J 0 bases, with 17 bases left between them. The CDR3 length is 16 residues. Germline V lookup: CDR1 SEHNR, CDR2 FQNEAQ (reference sequence). CDR3 amino acids: CASSGGEAIRSYEQYF. The CDR3, as DNA: TGTGCCAGCAGCGGGGGCGAGGCAATCCGCTCCTACGAGCAGTACTTC.

This clone showed up just once. V usage is TRBV28 and J usage is TRBJ2-1; D possibly corresponds to TRBD2 (6 bases). Germline values: CDR1 MDHEN, CDR2 SYDVKM. With 10 bases removed from V and 7 bases from J, the gap between germline ends came to 20 bases. The CDR3 covers 14 residues. CDR3 in amino acids: CATIRGGRRNEQFF. Here the CDR3 DNA reads TGTGCCACCATCCGGGGTGGGAGGAGGAATGAGCAGTTCTTC.

This chain connects TRBV25-1 to TRBJ1-3; unclear D gene. With 3 bases removed from V and 4 bases from J, the gap between germline ends came to 7 bases. This CDR3 has 13 residues. CDR1 MGHDK and CDR2 SYGVNS come from the germline V gene. The CDR3 sequence: CASSDMMGNTIYF. Written as DNA, the CDR3 is TGTGCCAGCAGTGATATGATGGGAAACACCATATATTTT.

The CDR3 region is CASSASPIGGNNEKLFF. CDR3 in DNA: TGTGCCAGCAGCGCCAGCCCTATAGGGGGGAATAATGAAAAACTGTTTTTT. V and J are TRBV7-2 and TRBJ1-4, with D maybe TRBD1 (6 bases). This CDR3 is built from 17 residues. CDR1 is SGHTA, CDR2 FQGNSA, per germline. The germline V and J ends were trimmed by 5 bases and 4 bases, with 20 bases remaining between them. Full variable domain (rest looked up from reference TRBV7-2 and TRBJ1-4): GAGVSQSPSNKVTEKGKDVELRCDPISGHTALYWYRQSLGQGLEFLIYFQGNSAPDKSGLPSDRFSAERTGGSVSTLTIQRTQQEDSAVYLCASSASPIGGNNEKLFFGSGTQLSVL.

The chain recombines TRBV11-3 with TRBJ2-1, with TRBD1 matching over 7 bases. The CDR3 runs 14 residues. In germline, CDR1 is SGHNT, CDR2 YENEEA. J was trimmed by 8 bases and V by 4 bases; bases with no gene match: 8. The CDR3 sequence is CASSSGARGHEQFF. The CDR3 region has the DNA TGTGCCAGCAGCTCAGGGGCTAGGGGGCATGAGCAGTTCTTC.

The rearrangement uses TRBV14 and TRBJ2-7, with a possible D match to TRBD2 (6 bases). Trimming took 0 bases from V and 0 from J, leaving 6 bases between them. From germline, CDR1 is SGHDN and CDR2 FVKESK. This CDR3 is built from 14 residues. The CDR3 bases are TGTGCCAGCAGCCAAGAGGGAGGCTCCTACGAGCAGTACTTC. Its translation: CASSQEGGSYEQYF.

V usage is TRBV2 and J usage is TRBJ2-7, with 9 bases matching TRBD2. V was clipped by 4 bases and J by 4 bases; unmatched bases: 8. The CDR3 has 15 amino acids. Per germline, CDR1 SNHLY and CDR2 FYNNEI. The CDR3 reads CASSGTAGGYYEQYF. The CDR3 nucleotides read TGTGCCAGCAGTGGTACAGCGGGGGGATATTACGAGCAGTACTTC.

The chain links TRBV7-9 to TRBJ1-3; weak D call: TRBD1 (6 bases). CDR3 length: 18 amino acids. V shed 8 bases and J shed 0 bases, with 23 bases lying between them. Germline lookup yields CDR1 SEHNR and CDR2 FQNEAQ (reference sequence). DNA of the CDR3: TGTGCCAGCCTTACCGGGACAACACGACCTGGCTCTGGAAACACCATATATTTT. Translating it yields CASLTGTTRPGSGNTIYF.

The rearrangement joins TRBV11-2 to TRBJ2-7; D possibly uses TRBD1 or TRBD2 (5 bases each). The germline V gene encodes CDR1 SGHAT and CDR2 FQNNGV. This CDR3 is 12 amino acids long. Trimming removed 5 bases from V and 4 bases from J, with 9 bases in between. Written as DNA, the CDR3 is TGTGCCAGCAGCCGGGGCCAATACGAGCAGTACTTC. Translated, it gives CASSRGQYEQYF.

V gene TRBV9 combines with J gene TRBJ1-3, with 9 bases matching TRBD1. The V gene's germline CDR1 is SGDLS and CDR2 YYNGEE. V was pared by 4 bases and J by 4 bases, with 6 bases of the junction left unmatched. The CDR3 sequence is 15 residues long. CDR3 sequence reads: CASSSSDRGGNTIYF. CDR3 nucleotides: TGTGCCAGCAGCTCGTCGGACAGGGGAGGAAACACCATATATTTT.

The chain joins TRBV5-5 to TRBJ2-7; the D gene is possibly TRBD2 (7 bases). This CDR3 region has 13 residues. V lost 3 bases to trimming and J lost 3 bases, with 10 bases between them. Germline CDR1 SGHKS, CDR2 YYEKEE (reference sequence). The CDR3 nucleotides read TGTGCCAGCAGCTCGGGGGGCCACTACGAGCAGTACTTC. This translates into CASSSGGHYEQYF.

V gene TRBV9 combines with J gene TRBJ2-3; D tentatively reads TRBD1 or TRBD2 (5 bases each). V lost 0 bases to trimming and J lost 6 bases, with 23 bases between them. CDR1 and CDR2 (germline): SGDLS, YYNGEE. The CDR3 totals 18 residues. As DNA, the CDR3 is TGTGCCAGCAGCGTAGACCCTGGGGCTAGAAGGGAGTGGGATACGCAGTATTTT. Amino acids: CASSVDPGARREWDTQYF.

The V gene is TRBV30, the J gene TRBJ1-4, with D unclear. Germline V lookup: CDR1 GTSNPN, CDR2 SVGIG (reference sequence). Trimming pared 0 bases from V and 0 bases from J, leaving 14 bases between. CDR3 length: 17 residues. This CDR3 is CAWSVSRSSATNEKLFF. The CDR3 nucleotides are TGTGCCTGGAGTGTATCTCGGAGCTCTGCAACTAATGAAAAACTGTTTTTT.

This chain joins TRBV5-1 and TRBJ2-1, with TRBD2 matching over 7 bases. The germline V gene has CDR1 SGHRS and CDR2 YFSETQ. CDR3 length equals 15 residues. After removal of 4 bases from V and 1 base from J, the junction contained 5 bases not matched to a gene. CDR3 coding DNA: TGCGCCAGCAGCCGTGGACTAGTATCCTACAATGAGCAGTTCTTC. This gives the protein CASSRGLVSYNEQFF.

The chain joins TRBV15 to TRBJ2-3, with D possibly TRBD2 on 5 matching bases. This CDR3 is 18 amino acids long. Deletions cut 1 base from V and 0 bases from J, with 17 bases between. Germline V gene lookup returns CDR1 LNHNV and CDR2 YYDKDF (reference sequence). For the CDR3, the DNA is TGTGCCACCAGCAGAGCAATGAGCGGAGCCTCTAGCACAGATACGCAGTATTTT. It codes for CATSRAMSGASSTDTQYF. Full variable domain (remainder filled in from reference TRBV15 and TRBJ2-3): DAMVIQNPRYQVTQFGKPVTLSCSQTLNHNVMYWYQQKSSQAPKLLFHYYDKDFNNEADTPDNFQSRRPNTSFCFLDIRSPGLGDTAMYLCATSRAMSGASSTDTQYFGPGTRLTVL.

The chain links TRBV5-4 to TRBJ1-1; 7 bases are a match to TRBD1. The V segment lost 4 bases and the J segment 1 base; nucleotides outside the gene matches: 4. The germline CDR1 and CDR2 sequences are SGHNT and YYREEE (reference sequence). The CDR3 runs 14 residues. The CDR3 nucleotides read TGTGCCAGCAGCCAAACAGGGGCGAACACTGAAGCTTTCTTT. Protein product: CASSQTGANTEAFF.

The V gene is TRBV28, the J gene TRBJ2-7, with a tentative D call TRBD1 (5 bases). The CDR3 is 14 residues long. V was cut by 1 base and J by 5 bases, with 12 bases left in between. Per germline, CDR1 MDHEN and CDR2 SYDVKM. CDR3 sequence reads: CASSLFIQGHEQYF. The DNA for the CDR3 is TGTGCCAGCAGTTTATTTATTCAGGGTCACGAGCAGTACTTC.

The rearrangement uses TRBV20-1 and TRBJ2-7; D might be TRBD2 (5 bases). This CDR3 is built from 11 residues. Germline V gene sequence: CDR1 DFQATT, CDR2 SNEGSKA (reference sequence). V was pared by 5 bases and J by 6 bases, with 11 bases between. The CDR3 nucleotides are TGCAGTGCTGGAAGGAGGTCCGAGCAGTACTTC. Amino acid sequence: CSAGRRSEQYF.

This sequence joins TRBV25-1 and TRBJ1-1, with D possibly matching TRBD1 (5 bases). The CDR3 contains 14 residues. Germline assignment: CDR1 MGHDK and CDR2 SYGVNS. The V end was cut by 10 bases, the J end by 4 bases, with 19 bases between. The CDR3 loop is CATQGVGGGTEAFF. The CDR3 DNA is TGTGCCACCCAGGGAGTTGGCGGGGGCACTGAAGCTTTCTTT.

Concerning this clone: Other DNA sequences from this sample encode an identical CDR3 as well. The chain couples TRBV7-9 to TRBJ2-5, with TRBD1 as a possible D gene (6 bases). V was cut by 3 bases and J by 3 bases, with 8 bases left in between. The CDR3 length is 13 residues. CDR1 SEHNR and CDR2 FQNEAQ come from the germline V gene (reference sequence). The CDR3 DNA reads TGTGCCAGCAGCTTGACAGGCAAAGAGACCCAGTACTTC. It is translated as CASSLTGKETQYF.

The V gene is TRBV19, the J gene TRBJ1-2; no firm D call. CDR3 length: 12 residues. CDR1 is LNHDA and CDR2 is SQIVND in the germline V gene (reference sequence). Trimming took off 5 bases at V and 5 bases at J, with 9 bases between the two ends. The DNA for the CDR3 is TGTGCCAGTAGTCCGACGGTTTATGGCTACACCTTC. Translated, it gives CASSPTVYGYTF. The full variable domain, in which reference TRBV19 and TRBJ1-2 provide the parts outside the CDR3, is DGGITQSPKYLFRKEGQNVTLSCEQNLNHDAMYWYRQDPGQGLRLIYYSQIVNDFQKGDIAEGYSVSREKKESFPLTVTSAQKNPTAFYLCASSPTVYGYTFGSGTRLTVV.

This clone was seen a single time. The CDR3 coding sequence is TGTGCCACCAGCAGAGGAATAGGAGAGACCCAGTACTTC. This codes for CATSRGIGETQYF. This chain uses TRBV15 with TRBJ2-5; D call uncertain. Germline CDR1 reads LNHNV; CDR2 reads YYDKDF (reference sequence). The CDR3 consists of 13 residues. V was clipped by 1 base and J by 4 bases, with 7 bases between them.

This clone has a single count. V is TRBV6-5 and J is TRBJ2-3; D may be TRBD1 or TRBD2 (5 bases each). The CDR3 consists of 12 residues. Germline CDR1 and CDR2: MNHEY and SVGAGI. V was cut by 6 bases and J by 5 bases, with 9 bases left in between. In nucleotides, the CDR3 is TGTGCCAGCAGGAGAGGGGAAGATACGCAGTATTTT. Its protein product is CASRRGEDTQYF.